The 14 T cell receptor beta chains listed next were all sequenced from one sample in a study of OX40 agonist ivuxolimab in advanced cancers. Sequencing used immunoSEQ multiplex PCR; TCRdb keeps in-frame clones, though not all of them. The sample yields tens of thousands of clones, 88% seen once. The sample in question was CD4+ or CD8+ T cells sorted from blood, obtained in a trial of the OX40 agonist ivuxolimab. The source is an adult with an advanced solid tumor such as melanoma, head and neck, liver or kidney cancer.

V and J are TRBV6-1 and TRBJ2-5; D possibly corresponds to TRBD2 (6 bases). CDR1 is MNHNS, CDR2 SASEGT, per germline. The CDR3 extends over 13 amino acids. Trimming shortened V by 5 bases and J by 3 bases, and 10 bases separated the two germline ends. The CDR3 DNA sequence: TGTGCCAGCAGTATTAGCGGAAAAGAGACCCAGTACTTC. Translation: CASSISGKETQYF.

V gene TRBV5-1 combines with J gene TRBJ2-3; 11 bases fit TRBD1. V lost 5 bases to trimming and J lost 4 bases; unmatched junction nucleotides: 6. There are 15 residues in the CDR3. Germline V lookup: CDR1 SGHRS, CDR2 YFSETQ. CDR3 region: CASRRTGGRADTQYF. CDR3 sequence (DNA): TGCGCCAGCAGACGGACAGGGGGCCGGGCAGATACGCAGTATTTT.

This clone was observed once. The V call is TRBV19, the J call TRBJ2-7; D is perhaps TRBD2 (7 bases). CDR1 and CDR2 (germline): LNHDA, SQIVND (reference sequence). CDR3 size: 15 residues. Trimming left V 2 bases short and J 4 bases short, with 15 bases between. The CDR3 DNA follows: TGTGCCAGTAGTATAAAGGGGGGGATCTTGTACGAGCAGTACTTC. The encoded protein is CASSIKGGILYEQYF.

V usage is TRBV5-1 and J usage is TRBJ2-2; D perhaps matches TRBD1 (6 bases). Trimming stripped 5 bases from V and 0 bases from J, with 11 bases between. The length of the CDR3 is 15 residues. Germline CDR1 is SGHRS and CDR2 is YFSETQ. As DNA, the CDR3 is TGCGCCAGCAGACTAGACAGGTCGAACACCGGGGAGCTGTTTTTT. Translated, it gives CASRLDRSNTGELFF. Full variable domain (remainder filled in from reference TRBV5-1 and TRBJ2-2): KAGVTQTPRYLIKTRGQQVTLSCSPISGHRSVSWYQQTPGQGLQFLFEYFSETQRNKGNFPGRFSGRQFSNSRSEMNVSTLELGDSALYLCASRLDRSNTGELFFGEGSRLTVL.

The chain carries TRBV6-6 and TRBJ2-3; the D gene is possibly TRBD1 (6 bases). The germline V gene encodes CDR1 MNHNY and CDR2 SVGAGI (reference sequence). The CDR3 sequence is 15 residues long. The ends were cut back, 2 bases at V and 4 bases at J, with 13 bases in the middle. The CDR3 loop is CASSYAQGGSDTQYF. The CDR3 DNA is TGTGCCAGCAGTTACGCACAGGGTGGCTCAGATACGCAGTATTTT.

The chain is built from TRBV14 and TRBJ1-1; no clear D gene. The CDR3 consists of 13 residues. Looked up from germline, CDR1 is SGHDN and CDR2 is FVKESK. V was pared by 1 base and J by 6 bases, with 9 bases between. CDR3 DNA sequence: TGTGCCAGCAGCCAAGGATCCCCGGCTGAAGCTTTCTTT. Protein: CASSQGSPAEAFF.

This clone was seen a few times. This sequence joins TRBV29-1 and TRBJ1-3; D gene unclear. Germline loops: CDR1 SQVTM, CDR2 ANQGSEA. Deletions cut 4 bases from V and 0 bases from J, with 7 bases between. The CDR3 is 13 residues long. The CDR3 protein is CSVVALSGNTIYF. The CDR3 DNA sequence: TGCAGCGTTGTGGCCCTCTCTGGAAACACCATATATTTT.

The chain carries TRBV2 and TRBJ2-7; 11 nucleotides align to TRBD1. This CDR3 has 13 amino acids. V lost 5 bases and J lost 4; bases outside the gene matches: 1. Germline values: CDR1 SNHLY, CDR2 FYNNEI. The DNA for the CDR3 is TGTGCCAGCAGTCGGGACAGGGGGTACGAGCAGTACTTC. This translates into CASSRDRGYEQYF.

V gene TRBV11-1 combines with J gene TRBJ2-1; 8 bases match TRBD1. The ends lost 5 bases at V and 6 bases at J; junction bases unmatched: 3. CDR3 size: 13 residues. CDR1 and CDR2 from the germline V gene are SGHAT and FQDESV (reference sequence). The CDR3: CASSPTGANEQFF. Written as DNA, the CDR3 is TGTGCCAGCAGCCCGACAGGGGCCAATGAGCAGTTCTTC. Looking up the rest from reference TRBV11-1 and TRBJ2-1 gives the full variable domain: EAEVAQSPRYKITEKSQAVAFWCDPISGHATLYWYRQILGQGPELLVQFQDESVVDDSQLPKDRFSAERLKGVDSTLKIQPAELGDSAMYLCASSPTGANEQFFGPGTRLTVL.

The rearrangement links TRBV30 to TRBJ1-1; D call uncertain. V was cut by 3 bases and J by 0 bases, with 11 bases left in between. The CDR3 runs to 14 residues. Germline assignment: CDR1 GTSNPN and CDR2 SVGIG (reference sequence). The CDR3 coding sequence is TGTGCCTGGAGAAGGAACCTTATGAACACTGAAGCTTTCTTT. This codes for CAWRRNLMNTEAFF.

The CDR3, as DNA: TGTGCCAGTAGTCCCGGACAGACTTCAGCCAAAAACATTCAGTACTTC. Its protein product is CASSPGQTSAKNIQYF. This chain connects TRBV19 to TRBJ2-4; possible D gene TRBD1, 6 bases. V lost 5 bases, J lost 0 bases, and 14 bases lay in between. Germline assignment: CDR1 LNHDA and CDR2 SQIVND (reference sequence). CDR3 size: 16 residues.

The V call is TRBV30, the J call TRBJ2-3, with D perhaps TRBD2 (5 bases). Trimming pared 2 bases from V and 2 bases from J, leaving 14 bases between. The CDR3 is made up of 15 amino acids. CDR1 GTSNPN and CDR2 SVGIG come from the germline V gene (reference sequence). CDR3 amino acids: CAWSLPMGDTDTQYF. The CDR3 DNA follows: TGTGCCTGGAGTCTACCAATGGGAGACACAGATACGCAGTATTTT. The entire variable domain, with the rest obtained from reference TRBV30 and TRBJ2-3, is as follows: SQTIHQWPATLVQPVGSPLSLECTVEGTSNPNLYWYRQAAGRGLQLLFYSVGIGQISSEVPQNLSASRPQDRQFILSSKKLLLSDSGFYLCAWSLPMGDTDTQYFGPGTRLTVL.

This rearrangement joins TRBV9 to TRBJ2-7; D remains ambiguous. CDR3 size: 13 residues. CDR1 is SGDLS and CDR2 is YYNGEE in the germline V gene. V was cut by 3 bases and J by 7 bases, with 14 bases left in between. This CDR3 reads CASSATGLSEQYF. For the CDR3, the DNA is TGTGCCAGCAGCGCGACTGGCTTGAGTGAGCAGTACTTC. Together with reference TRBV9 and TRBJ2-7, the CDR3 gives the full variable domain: DSGVTQTPKHLITATGQRVTLRCSPRSGDLSVYWYQQSLDQGLQFLIQYYNGEERAKGNILERFSAQQFPDLHSELNLSSLELGDSALYFCASSATGLSEQYFGPGTRLTVT.

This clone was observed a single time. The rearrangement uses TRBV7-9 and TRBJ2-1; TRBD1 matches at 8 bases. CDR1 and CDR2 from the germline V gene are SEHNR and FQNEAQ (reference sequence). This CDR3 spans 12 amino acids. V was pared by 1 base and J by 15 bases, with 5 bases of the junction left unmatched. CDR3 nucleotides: TGTGCCAGCAGCTTAGAAGGGACAGGATGGTTCTTC. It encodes CASSLEGTGWFF.